The 9 T cell receptor beta chains given below trace back to one sample, sequenced in a study of control samples from healthy donors and cancer patients. Method: immunoSEQ multiplex PCR; TCRdb's copy keeps in-frame clones and lacks some. The sample carries 120,000 or so clones, approximately 92% recorded once. The sample consisted of PBMCs. The receptors stem from an elderly man with head and neck cancer.

The rearrangement uses TRBV20-1 and TRBJ2-7, with 7 positions matching TRBD2. This CDR3 spans 16 amino acids. In germline, CDR1 is DFQATT, CDR2 SNEGSKA (reference sequence). J was trimmed by 0 bases and V by 3 bases; bases with no gene match: 11. CDR3 residues: CSASRPSGPSSYEQYF. CDR3 DNA sequence: TGCAGTGCTAGTCGGCCTAGCGGACCTTCCTCCTACGAGCAGTACTTC.

The chain recombines TRBV25-1 with TRBJ2-7; D ambiguous. In germline, CDR1 is MGHDK, CDR2 SYGVNS. The CDR3 is 12 residues long. Between the trimmed V and J ends, which lost 4 bases and 6 bases, there was a span of 10 bases. Written as DNA, the CDR3 is TGTGCCAGCAGTGGTTCTACCCCCGAGCAGTACTTC. Protein product: CASSGSTPEQYF.

The gene calls are TRBV11-2 and TRBJ2-3; 10 bases map to TRBD2. The junction had 14 bases not matched to a gene; V was cut back by 5 bases and J by 6 bases. The CDR3 extends over 17 amino acids. Germline loops: CDR1 SGHAT, CDR2 FQNNGV. In DNA, the CDR3 is TGTGCCAGCAGCGCCCAGGGTGGGGTAGCGGGAGGTGATACGCAGTATTTT. Protein: CASSAQGGVAGGDTQYF.

This chain connects TRBV5-1 to TRBJ1-4; D gene unclear. The germline CDR1 and CDR2 sequences are SGHRS and YFSETQ. Trimming stripped 2 bases from V and 5 bases from J, with 13 bases between. The CDR3 is made up of 15 amino acids. DNA of the CDR3: TGCGCCAGCAGCTTACCGGACGGACTGAATGAAAAACTGTTTTTT. Protein sequence: CASSLPDGLNEKLFF.

The V call is TRBV7-2, the J call TRBJ2-3, with D maybe TRBD2 (5 bases). CDR3 length: 13 amino acids. Per germline, CDR1 SGHTA and CDR2 FQGNSA. Trimming cost V 6 bases and J 5 bases, with 12 bases left between them. CDR3 DNA sequence: TGTGCCAGCAGGCCAATCAGCGGAGATACGCAGTATTTT. It encodes CASRPISGDTQYF.

This chain uses TRBV29-1 with TRBJ1-3, with a weak D call TRBD1 (6 bases). V was cut by 7 bases and J by 0 bases, with 16 bases left in between. CDR3 size: 15 residues. Germline V CDR1 and CDR2: SQVTM, ANQGSEA. In nucleotides, the CDR3 is TGCAGCGCAGAAGGAGGGGGGCTCTCTGGAAACACCATATATTTT. Protein: CSAEGGGLSGNTIYF.

The chain couples TRBV4-2 to TRBJ2-7; 7 bases are shared with TRBD2. After removal of 4 bases from V and 1 base from J, the junction contained 7 bases not matched to a gene. This CDR3 is built from 15 residues. Germline lookup yields CDR1 LGHNA and CDR2 YNFKEQ. Here the CDR3 DNA reads TGTGCCAGCAGCCTCCTTGGACTAGGGTCCTACGAGCAGTACTTC. It translates to CASSLLGLGSYEQYF.

The CDR3 loop reads CASSTLTGLTEYGYTF. CDR3 coding DNA: TGTGCCAGCAGCACCCTCACGGGCCTCACGGAGTATGGCTACACCTTC. This chain connects TRBV27 to TRBJ1-2; D uncertain. Looked up from germline, CDR1 is MNHEY and CDR2 is SMNVEV (reference sequence). The CDR3 consists of 16 residues. Trimming removed 6 bases at V and 5 bases at J, with 22 bases between.

The gene calls are TRBV30 and TRBJ1-2; D unresolved. CDR1 is GTSNPN, CDR2 SVGIG, per germline (reference sequence). This CDR3 has 14 amino acids. V shed 2 bases and J shed 4 bases, with 14 bases lying between them. The CDR3 is CAWSKNRGPYGYTF. CDR3 bases: TGTGCCTGGAGTAAGAACAGAGGACCCTATGGCTACACCTTC.